Listed below are T cell receptor beta chains from one sample, sequenced in a study of a mutant IDH1 vaccine in newly diagnosed glioma. Assay used: immunoSEQ multiplex PCR; TCRdb lists only in-frame clones, some missing. The sample lists fewer than 40,000 clones, roughly three fifths occurring once. For these TCRs, the target antigens are not known. The specimen was PBMCs, collected from a glioma patient whose treatment included an IDH1 peptide vaccine. The receptors were gathered from a woman aged 18-29 years with glioma. Each CDR3 is given with its conserved first and last residue. The D gene is left open where the match is weak. Some rows have no size entry. The others give once, few or many, or a class for an expanded clone.

>few|11|.|TRBV7-8|TRBJ2-7
TGTGCCAGCAGCTTAGGGACAGCACAGTACTTC
CASSLGTAQYF
>.|15|TRBD1|TRBV5-5|TRBJ2-7
TGTGCCAGCAGCTTGGATGGACAGGGTTGGTACGAGCAGTACTTC
CASSLDGQGWYEQYF
>few|15|TRBD1|TRBV14|TRBJ1-2
TGTGCCAGCAGCCAAGATCAGGGGGCAAGGTATGGCTACACCTTC
CASSQDQGARYGYTF
>.|12|.|TRBV5-1|TRBJ2-7
TGCGCCAGCAGCTTAAGGGCCTACGAGCAGTACTTC
CASSLRAYEQYF
>few|16|TRBD2|TRBV2|TRBJ2-1
TGTGCCAGCAGGTTCGGGACTAGTGATATTGTCGATGAGCAGTTCTTC
CASRFGTSDIVDEQFF
>.|15|.|TRBV6-6|TRBJ2-1
TGTGCCAGCAGTGACAGGGACCCGGGAGCTCGCGAGCAGTTCTTC
CASSDRDPGAREQFF
>few|15|.|TRBV7-7|TRBJ2-1
TGTGCTAGCAGCTTAGAATCCGGGTCCTACAATGAGCAGTTCTTC
CASSLESGSYNEQFF
>.|15|.|TRBV5-1|TRBJ1-1
TGCGCCAGCAGCTTGTTGGGGGAGGGGAGCACTGAAGCTTTCTTT
CASSLLGEGSTEAFF
>.|12|.|TRBV28|TRBJ2-1
TGTGCCAGCACCGAGACCCACAATGAGCAGTTCTTC
CASTETHNEQFF
>.|16|TRBD1|TRBV28|TRBJ2-6
TGTGCCAGCAGTTTTGGTGGACAGGGGGAGGCCAACGTCCTGACTTTC
CASSFGGQGEANVLTF
>.|10|.|TRBV25-1|TRBJ2-5
TGTGCCAGCAGATCCGAGACCCAGTACTTC
CASRSETQYF
>few|16|TRBD1|TRBV5-1|TRBJ2-7
TGCGCCAGCAGCTTGGGTCTCGGGACAGGGACGTACGAGCAGTACTTC
CASSLGLGTGTYEQYF
>.|19|.|TRBV28|TRBJ2-6
TGTGCCAGCAGGACGAGAGGGGGTCGGCCGTTCTCTGGGGCCAACGTCCTGACTTTC
CASRTRGGRPFSGANVLTF
>.|15|.|TRBV18|TRBJ2-2
TGTGCCAGCACACCAGGCGTCCTTACCACCGGGGAGCTGTTTTTT
CASTPGVLTTGELFF
>.|16|TRBD1|TRBV6-5|TRBJ2-7
TGTGCCAGCAGTTACCCCCGGGACAGGCATGTCTACGAGCAGTACTTC
CASSYPRDRHVYEQYF
>few|11|.|TRBV19|TRBJ2-2
TGTGCCAGTAGAGACACCGGGGAGCTGTTTTTT
CASRDTGELFF
>few|13|.|TRBV6-5|TRBJ1-2
TGTGCCAGCAGAAAACTCGGAGACTATGGCTACACCTTC
CASRKLGDYGYTF
>few|12|.|TRBV5-4|TRBJ1-2
TGTGCCAGCAGCTTGACCAGGGAAGGCTACACCTTC
CASSLTREGYTF
>.|12|.|TRBV2|TRBJ1-4
TGTGCCAGCGGGTTTGGTGGGGAAAAACTGTTTTTT
CASGFGGEKLFF
>.|13|.|TRBV11-1|TRBJ2-3
TGTGCCAGCAACCAGGGGGAGGCAGATACGCAGTATTTT
CASNQGEADTQYF
>few|13|.|TRBV5-1|TRBJ1-1
TGCGCCAGCAGCTTGGACAGATTGGCTGAAGCTTTCTTT
CASSLDRLAEAFF
>few|12|TRBD2|TRBV2|TRBJ2-1
TGTGCCAGCAGTGGAGCGGGAGGGCCGCAGTTCTTC
CASSGAGGPQFF
>few|13|.|TRBV15|TRBJ1-6
TGTGCCACCCAACCGAAGTATAATTCACCCCTCCACTTT
CATQPKYNSPLHF
>few|15|TRBD2|TRBV2|TRBJ2-2
TGTGCCAGCAGTCTAGGACTAGCGGCCACCGGGGAGCTGTTTTTT
CASSLGLAATGELFF
>.|13|.|TRBV5-8|TRBJ1-2
TGTGCCAGCAGTTCGGGACTTGGGGGTGGCTACACCTTC
CASSSGLGGGYTF
>.|13|.|TRBV6-1|TRBJ1-1
TGTGCCAGCCCCGGGACGGTGGGCACTGAAGCTTTCTTT
CASPGTVGTEAFF
>.|12|.|TRBV28|TRBJ2-2
TGTGCCAGCAGTTTTATCACCGGGGAGCTGTTTTTT
CASSFITGELFF
>medium-sized|12|.|TRBV29-1|TRBJ1-1
TGCAGCGTCCGCCGGACGGACACTGAAGCTTTCTTT
CSVRRTDTEAFF
>.|14|TRBD1|TRBV5-1|TRBJ2-3
TGCGCCAGCAGCTCGATCCAGGGGGCAGATACGCAGTATTTT
CASSSIQGADTQYF
>few|13|.|TRBV29-1|TRBJ2-7
TGCAGCGTTGTAACAGGCGCCAACTACGAGCAGTACTTC
CSVVTGANYEQYF
>.|14|.|TRBV2|TRBJ1-2
TGTGCCAGCAGCTCCCAACGGGGGCCGTCAAGCTACACCTTC
CASSSQRGPSSYTF
>.|12|.|TRBV25-1|TRBJ2-5
TGTGCCAGCAGGGAGACGGGTGAGACCCAGTACTTC
CASRETGETQYF
>few|12|.|TRBV5-1|TRBJ2-7
TGCGCCAGCAGCTTGACCCCCCCCGAGCAGTACTTC
CASSLTPPEQYF
>.|15|TRBD1|TRBV5-1|TRBJ2-5
TGCGCCAGCAGCCCGGGACAGGGAGGCCAAGAGACCCAGTACTTC
CASSPGQGGQETQYF
>.|10|.|TRBV6-1|TRBJ2-7
TGTGCCAGCAAGGAGTACGAGCAGTACTTC
CASKEYEQYF
>.|13|.|TRBV14|TRBJ2-7
TGTGCCAGCAGCCAATTAGGGGGAAGCGAGCAGTACTTC
CASSQLGGSEQYF
>.|15|TRBD2|TRBV7-2|TRBJ2-1
TGTGCCAGCAGCTTATCTAGCGGGAGGATCAATGAGCAGTTCTTC
CASSLSSGRINEQFF
>.|17|.|TRBV5-6|TRBJ1-3
TGTGCCAGCAGCTTGGCGCGGCCGGGGGGCTCTGGAAACACCATATATTTT
CASSLARPGGSGNTIYF
>.|14|.|TRBV5-6|TRBJ1-1
TGTGCCAGCAGCTTAGGATACCCGAACACTGAAGCTTTCTTT
CASSLGYPNTEAFF
>.|15|.|TRBV19|TRBJ2-1
TGTGCCAGTAGTCCCAAGACTAGCTCCTACAATGAGCAGTTCTTC
CASSPKTSSYNEQFF
>.|15|.|TRBV19|TRBJ1-2
TGTGCCAGTAGTATAGTACGGGGGGTGGGGATGTTCTACACCTTC
CASSIVRGVGMFYTF